This T cell receptor beta chain was obtained from a study of blood T cell repertoires in COVID-19. Assay: immunoSEQ multiplex PCR; the TCRdb copy retains only in-frame clones and omits some. The sample lists over 150,000 clones, about four fifths occurring once. Patients at the Seattle site were enrolled during active infection and followed longitudinally. This CDR3 spans 13 amino acids. Losses at the gene ends were 0 bases for V and 4 bases for J; bases not matched to a gene: 1. Germline values: CDR1 SGHNT, CDR2 YYREEE (reference sequence). Sequenced: peripheral blood. This clonotype was obtained from a woman aged 80 or older with COVID-19, enrolled during active disease. The V and J genes are TRBV5-4 and TRBJ2-7; TRBD2 matches at 7 bases. The CDR3 coding sequence is TGTGCCAGCAGCTTGGAGCGGGGTTACGAGCAGTACTTC. Its translation is CASSLERGYEQYF.